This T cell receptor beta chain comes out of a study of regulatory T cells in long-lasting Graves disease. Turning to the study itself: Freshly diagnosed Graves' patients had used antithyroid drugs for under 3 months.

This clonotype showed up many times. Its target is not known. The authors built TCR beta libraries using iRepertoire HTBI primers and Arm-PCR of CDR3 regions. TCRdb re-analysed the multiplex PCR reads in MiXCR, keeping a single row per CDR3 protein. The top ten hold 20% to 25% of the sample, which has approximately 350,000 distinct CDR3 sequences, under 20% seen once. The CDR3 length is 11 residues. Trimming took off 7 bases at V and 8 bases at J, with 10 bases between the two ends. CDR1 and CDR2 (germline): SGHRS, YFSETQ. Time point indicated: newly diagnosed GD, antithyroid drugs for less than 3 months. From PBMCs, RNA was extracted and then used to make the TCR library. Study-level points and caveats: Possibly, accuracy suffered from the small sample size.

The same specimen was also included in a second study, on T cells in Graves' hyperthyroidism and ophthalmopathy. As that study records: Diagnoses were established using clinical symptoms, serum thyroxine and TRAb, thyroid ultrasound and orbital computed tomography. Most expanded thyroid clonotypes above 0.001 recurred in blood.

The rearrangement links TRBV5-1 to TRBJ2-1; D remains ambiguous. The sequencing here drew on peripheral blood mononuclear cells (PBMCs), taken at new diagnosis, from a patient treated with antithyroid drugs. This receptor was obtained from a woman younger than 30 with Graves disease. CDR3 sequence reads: CASRRGHEQFF. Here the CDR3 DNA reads TGCGCCAGCCGACGAGGCCATGAGCAGTTCTTC.